One sample yielded the 8 T cell receptor beta chains listed below, sequenced in a study of identical twins. Each CDR3 protein gets one entry after TCRdb re-called the 5' RACE reads with MiXCR. This sample carries 350,000 to 450,000 distinct CDR3 sequences, approximately 17% of them seen once, and the ten largest clones take roughly 12%. Specimen: naive T cells sorted from blood. These receptors were obtained from a man aged 45 to 65 in good health.

The chain carries TRBV6-5 and TRBJ2-7, with D perhaps matching TRBD1 or TRBD2 (5 bases each). CDR3 length equals 14 residues. V dropped 6 bases and J dropped 2 bases, with 14 bases sitting between them. Germline loops: CDR1 MNHEY, CDR2 SVGAGI. Here the CDR3 reads CASRYGTVAYEQYF. CDR3 in DNA: TGTGCCAGCAGATATGGGACCGTCGCCTACGAGCAGTACTTC.

Ten or more counts support this clonotype. The chain combines TRBV5-1 with TRBJ2-7; 8 bases align to TRBD1. CDR1 is SGHRS and CDR2 is YFSETQ in the germline V gene. CDR3 length: 12 residues. Trimming cost V 2 bases and J 6 bases; bases outside gene matches: 1. CDR3: CASSFQGAEQYF. As DNA, the CDR3 is TGCGCCAGCAGCTTCCAGGGGGCCGAGCAGTACTTC. Full variable domain (missing parts from reference TRBV5-1 and TRBJ2-7): KAGVTQTPRYLIKTRGQQVTLSCSPISGHRSVSWYQQTPGQGLQFLFEYFSETQRNKGNFPGRFSGRQFSNSRSEMNVSTLELGDSALYLCASSFQGAEQYFGPGTRLTVT.

There are a few counts of this clonotype. V is TRBV7-9 and J is TRBJ2-7, with D perhaps matching TRBD1 or TRBD2 (7 bases each). CDR3 length: 13 amino acids. The germline gives CDR1 SEHNR, CDR2 FQNEAQ (reference sequence). V was pared by 5 bases and J by 5 bases, with 13 bases between. The CDR3 nucleotides are TGTGCCAGCAGCCGCAGGGGGGGTGACGAGCAGTACTTC. Translated, it gives CASSRRGGDEQYF.

This clonotype has ten or more counts. This chain links TRBV29-1 with TRBJ2-2; D might be TRBD2 (5 bases). Trimming cost V 4 bases and J 6 bases, with 6 bases left between them. In germline, CDR1 is SQVTM, CDR2 ANQGSEA. The CDR3 is 11 residues long. The CDR3 DNA reads as TGCAGCGTTGGAGGGCCCGGGGAGCTGTTTTTT. Translation gives CSVGGPGELFF.

The chain uses TRBV12-3 or TRBV12-4 and TRBJ2-1; D possibly corresponds to TRBD2 (5 bases). Trimming cost V 3 bases and J 8 bases, with 20 bases left between them. This CDR3 is built from 16 residues. The CDR3 region is CASSLGKEATSHEQFF. Written as DNA, the CDR3 is TGTGCCAGCAGTTTGGGAAAGGAGGCTACGTCGCATGAGCAGTTCTTC.

This rearrangement joins TRBV7-9 to TRBJ2-2; a possible D gene is TRBD1 (5 bases). CDR1 is SEHNR, CDR2 FQNEAQ, per germline (reference sequence). Between the trimmed V and J ends, which lost 4 bases and 3 bases, there was a span of 12 bases. This CDR3 is 15 amino acids long. DNA of the CDR3: TGTGCCAGCAGCTATACAGGTGGGGACACCGGGGAGCTGTTTTTT. Protein sequence: CASSYTGGDTGELFF.

This clonotype came up many times. The chain couples TRBV12-3 or TRBV12-4 to TRBJ2-7; 9 nucleotides match TRBD1. The CDR3 loop spans 15 amino acids. The J segment lost 3 bases and the V segment lost 5 bases, leaving 8 bases of the junction unmatched. The CDR3 coding sequence is TGTGCCAGCAGTCCGGGACAGGGAGGCGTCTACGAGCAGTACTTC. Its protein is CASSPGQGGVYEQYF.

The CDR3 sequence: CAISESRTGAGKWRTEAFF. CDR3 sequence (DNA): TGTGCCATCAGTGAGTCAAGGACAGGGGCGGGTAAGTGGAGAACTGAAGCTTTCTTT. This sequence joins TRBV10-3 and TRBJ1-1; 9 bases line up with TRBD1. The V gene's germline CDR1 is ENHRY and CDR2 SYGVKD. Trimming cost V 0 bases and J 5 bases; bases outside gene matches: 16. The CDR3 covers 19 residues.